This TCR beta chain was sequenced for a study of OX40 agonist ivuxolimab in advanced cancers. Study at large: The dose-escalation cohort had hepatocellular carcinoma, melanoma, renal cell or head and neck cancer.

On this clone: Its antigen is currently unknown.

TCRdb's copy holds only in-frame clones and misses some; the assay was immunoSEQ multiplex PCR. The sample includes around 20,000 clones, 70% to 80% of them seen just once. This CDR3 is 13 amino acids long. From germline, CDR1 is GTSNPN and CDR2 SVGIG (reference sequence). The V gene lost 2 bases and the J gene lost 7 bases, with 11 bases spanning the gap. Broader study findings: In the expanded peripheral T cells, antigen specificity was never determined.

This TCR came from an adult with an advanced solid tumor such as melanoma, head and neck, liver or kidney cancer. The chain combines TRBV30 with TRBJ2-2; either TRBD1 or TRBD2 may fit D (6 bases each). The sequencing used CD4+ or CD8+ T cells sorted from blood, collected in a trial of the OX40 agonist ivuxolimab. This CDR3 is CAWSRGEHGELFF. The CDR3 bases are TGTGCCTGGAGTAGGGGGGAACACGGGGAGCTGTTTTTT.